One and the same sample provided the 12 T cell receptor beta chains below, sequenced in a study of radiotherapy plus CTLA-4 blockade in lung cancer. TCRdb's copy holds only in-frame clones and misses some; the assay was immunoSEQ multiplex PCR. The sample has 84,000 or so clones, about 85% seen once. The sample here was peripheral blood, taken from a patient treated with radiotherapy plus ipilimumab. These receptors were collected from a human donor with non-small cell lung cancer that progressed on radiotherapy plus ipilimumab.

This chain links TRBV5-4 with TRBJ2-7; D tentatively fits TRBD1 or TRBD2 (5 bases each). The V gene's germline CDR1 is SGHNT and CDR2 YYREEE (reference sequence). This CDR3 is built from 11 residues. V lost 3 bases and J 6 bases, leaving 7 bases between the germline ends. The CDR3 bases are TGTGCCAGCAGCTGGGGGTCCGAGCAGTACTTC. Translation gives CASSWGSEQYF.

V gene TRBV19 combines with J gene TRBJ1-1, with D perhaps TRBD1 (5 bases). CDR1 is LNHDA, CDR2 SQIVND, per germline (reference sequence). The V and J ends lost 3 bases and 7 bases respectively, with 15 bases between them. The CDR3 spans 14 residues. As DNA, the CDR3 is TGTGCCAGTAGTATCCGAGGGGAGACTGTTGAAGCTTTCTTT. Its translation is CASSIRGETVEAFF.

The CDR3 DNA is TGCGCCAGCAGCCAAGATATCGGCCCGAGCAGATATGGCTACACCTTC. Translating it yields CASSQDIGPSRYGYTF. This chain uses TRBV4-1 with TRBJ1-2; no clear D. The CDR3 consists of 16 residues. Trimming stripped 0 bases from V and 5 bases from J, with 16 bases between. The germline V gene encodes CDR1 MGHRA and CDR2 YSYEKL.

This CDR3 reads CASSLPGYEQYF. The DNA for the CDR3 is TGCGCCAGCAGCTTGCCGGGCTACGAGCAGTACTTC. The rearrangement links TRBV5-1 to TRBJ2-7; the D is unclear. Germline V gene lookup returns CDR1 SGHRS and CDR2 YFSETQ. The V end was cut by 1 base, the J end by 3 bases, with 5 bases between. The CDR3 sequence is 12 residues long.

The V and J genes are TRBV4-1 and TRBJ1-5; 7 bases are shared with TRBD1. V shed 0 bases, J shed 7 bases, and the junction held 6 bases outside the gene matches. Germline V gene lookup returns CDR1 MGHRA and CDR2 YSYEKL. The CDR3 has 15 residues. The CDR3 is CASSQEGGGRQPQHF. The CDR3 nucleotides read TGCGCCAGCAGCCAAGAGGGAGGGGGCAGACAGCCCCAGCATTTT.

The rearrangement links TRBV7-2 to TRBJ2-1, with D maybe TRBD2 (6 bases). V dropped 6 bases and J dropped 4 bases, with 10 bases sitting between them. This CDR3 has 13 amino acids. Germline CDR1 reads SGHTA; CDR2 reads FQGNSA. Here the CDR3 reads CASRAGTYNEQFF. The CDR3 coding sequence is TGTGCCAGCAGGGCCGGGACTTACAATGAGCAGTTCTTC.

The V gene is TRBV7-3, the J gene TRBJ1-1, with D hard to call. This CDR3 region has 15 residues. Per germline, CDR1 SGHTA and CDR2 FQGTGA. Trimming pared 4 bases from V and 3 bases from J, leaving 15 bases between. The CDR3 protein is CASSSPLRSHTEAFF. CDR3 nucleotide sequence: TGTGCCAGCAGCTCCCCATTAAGGTCCCACACTGAAGCTTTCTTT.

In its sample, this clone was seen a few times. CDR3 nucleotides: TGCGCCAGCAGCTTGGAGGGGTCCTTAACTAACTATGGCTACACCTTC. This codes for CASSLEGSLTNYGYTF. The J gene is TRBJ1-2, the V gene TRBV5-1; D possibly corresponds to TRBD1 (5 bases). Trimming left V 0 bases short and J 0 bases short, with 12 bases between. Germline V gene lookup returns CDR1 SGHRS and CDR2 YFSETQ. This CDR3 has 16 amino acids.

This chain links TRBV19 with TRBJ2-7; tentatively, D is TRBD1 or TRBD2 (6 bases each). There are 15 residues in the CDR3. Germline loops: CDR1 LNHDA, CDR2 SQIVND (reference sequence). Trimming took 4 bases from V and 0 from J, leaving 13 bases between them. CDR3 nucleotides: TGTGCCAGTAGTAGCGAGGGGGGCCGCTCCTACGAGCAGTACTTC. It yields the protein CASSSEGGRSYEQYF.

As DNA, the CDR3 is TGTGCCAGCTCACCACCGTCAGGGAGAGGTTACAATGAGCAGTTCTTC. Its translation is CASSPPSGRGYNEQFF. This chain uses TRBV18 with TRBJ2-1; D tentatively fits TRBD1 or TRBD2 (5 bases each). The CDR3 has 16 amino acids. V shed 0 bases and J shed 4 bases, with 13 bases lying between them. Germline V lookup: CDR1 KGHSH, CDR2 LQKENI. The entire variable domain, with the rest obtained from reference TRBV18 and TRBJ2-1, is as follows: NAGVMQNPRHLVRRRGQEARLRCSPMKGHSHVYWYRQLPEEGLKFMVYLQKENIIDESGMPKERFSAEFPKEGPSILRIQQVVRGDSAAYFCASSPPSGRGYNEQFFGPGTRLTVL.

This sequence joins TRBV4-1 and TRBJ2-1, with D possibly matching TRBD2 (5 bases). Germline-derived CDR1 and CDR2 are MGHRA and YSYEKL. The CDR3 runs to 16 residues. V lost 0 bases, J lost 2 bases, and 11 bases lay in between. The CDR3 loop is CASSQDRSGPYNEQFF. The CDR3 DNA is TGCGCCAGCAGCCAAGATCGGAGCGGACCCTACAATGAGCAGTTCTTC.

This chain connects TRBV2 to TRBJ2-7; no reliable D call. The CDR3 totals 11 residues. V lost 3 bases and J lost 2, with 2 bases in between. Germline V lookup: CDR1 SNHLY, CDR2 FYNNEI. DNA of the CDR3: TGTGCCAGCAGTGAGACCTACGAGCAGTACTTC. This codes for CASSETYEQYF.